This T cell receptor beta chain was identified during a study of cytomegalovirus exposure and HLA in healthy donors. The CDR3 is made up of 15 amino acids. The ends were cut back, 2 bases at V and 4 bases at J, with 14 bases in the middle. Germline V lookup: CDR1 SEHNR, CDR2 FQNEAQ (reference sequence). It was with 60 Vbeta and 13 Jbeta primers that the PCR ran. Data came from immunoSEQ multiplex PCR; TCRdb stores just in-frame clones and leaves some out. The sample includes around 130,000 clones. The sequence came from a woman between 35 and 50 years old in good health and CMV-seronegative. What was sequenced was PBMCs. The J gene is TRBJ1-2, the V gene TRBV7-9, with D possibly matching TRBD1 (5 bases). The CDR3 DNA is TGTGCCAGCAGCTTATCTCAGACAGTTCCCTATGGCTACACCTTC. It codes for CASSLSQTVPYGYTF.